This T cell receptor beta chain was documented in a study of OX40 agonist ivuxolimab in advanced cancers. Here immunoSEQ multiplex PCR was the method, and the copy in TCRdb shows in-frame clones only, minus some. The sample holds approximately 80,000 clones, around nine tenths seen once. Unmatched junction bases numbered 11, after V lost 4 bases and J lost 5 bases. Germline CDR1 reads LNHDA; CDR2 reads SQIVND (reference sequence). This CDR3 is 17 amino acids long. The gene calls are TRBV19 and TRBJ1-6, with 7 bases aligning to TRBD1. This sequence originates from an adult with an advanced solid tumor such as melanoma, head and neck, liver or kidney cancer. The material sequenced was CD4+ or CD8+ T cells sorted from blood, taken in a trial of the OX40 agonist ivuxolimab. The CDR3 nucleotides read TGTGCCAGTAGTAAAGCCCCCAGGGGGACGAATAATTCACCCCTCCACTTT. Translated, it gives CASSKAPRGTNNSPLHF.